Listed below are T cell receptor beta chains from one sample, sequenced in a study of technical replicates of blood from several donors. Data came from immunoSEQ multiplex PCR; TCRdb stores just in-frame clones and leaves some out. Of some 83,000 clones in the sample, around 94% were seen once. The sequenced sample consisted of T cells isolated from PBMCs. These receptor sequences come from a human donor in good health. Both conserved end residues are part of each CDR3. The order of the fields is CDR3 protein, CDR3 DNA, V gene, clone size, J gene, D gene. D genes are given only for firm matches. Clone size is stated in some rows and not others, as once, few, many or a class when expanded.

CDR3 protein: CASSRQSSGNTIYF
CDR3 DNA: TGTGCCAGCAGCCGACAGTCCTCTGGAAACACCATATATTTT
V gene: TRBV28
clone size: once
J gene: TRBJ1-3
D gene: NA

CDR3 protein: CASSPTSGTINEQFF
CDR3 DNA: TGTGCCAGCAGCCCGACTAGCGGGACTATCAATGAGCAGTTCTTC
V gene: TRBV6-5
clone size: NA
J gene: TRBJ2-1
D gene: TRBD2

CDR3 protein: CASSPRDWSYEQYF
CDR3 DNA: TGTGCCAGCAGCCCTAGGGACTGGAGCTACGAGCAGTACTTC
V gene: TRBV28
clone size: NA
J gene: TRBJ2-7
D gene: NA

CDR3 protein: CASSKGQGHTGELFF
CDR3 DNA: TGTGCCAGCAGTAAAGGTCAGGGTCACACCGGGGAGCTGTTTTTT
V gene: TRBV27
clone size: NA
J gene: TRBJ2-2
D gene: NA

CDR3 protein: CASTGTGSIQYF
CDR3 DNA: TGTGCCAGTACCGGGACAGGGAGCATTCAGTACTTC
V gene: TRBV6-1
clone size: NA
J gene: TRBJ2-4
D gene: TRBD1

CDR3 protein: CAWVPGSAAREQYF
CDR3 DNA: TGTGCCTGGGTCCCGGGGTCCGCAGCTCGCGAGCAGTACTTC
V gene: TRBV30
clone size: NA
J gene: TRBJ2-7
D gene: NA

CDR3 protein: CASSLEIGYGYTF
CDR3 DNA: TGTGCCAGCAGCTTGGAGATCGGCTATGGCTACACCTTC
V gene: TRBV7-8
clone size: NA
J gene: TRBJ1-2
D gene: NA

CDR3 protein: CASSRQGHIYEQYF
CDR3 DNA: TGTGCCAGCAGTAGACAGGGTCATATCTACGAGCAGTACTTC
V gene: TRBV6-1
clone size: NA
J gene: TRBJ2-7
D gene: TRBD1

CDR3 protein: CASSPGTGFGYTF
CDR3 DNA: TGTGCCAGCAGTCCCGGGACAGGGTTTGGCTACACCTTC
V gene: TRBV27
clone size: NA
J gene: TRBJ1-2
D gene: TRBD1

CDR3 protein: CASSEARGTGKLQPQHF
CDR3 DNA: TGTGCCAGCAGTGAAGCTCGAGGGACAGGGAAACTCCAGCCCCAGCATTTT
V gene: TRBV6-1
clone size: once
J gene: TRBJ1-5
D gene: TRBD1

CDR3 protein: CASRATGANYGYTF
CDR3 DNA: TGTGCCAGCAGGGCGACAGGAGCTAACTATGGCTACACCTTC
V gene: TRBV5-4
clone size: NA
J gene: TRBJ1-2
D gene: NA

CDR3 protein: CASSTGLSGRAGNEQFF
CDR3 DNA: TGTGCCAGCAGCACCGGGTTGAGCGGGAGGGCAGGTAATGAGCAGTTCTTC
V gene: TRBV7-9
clone size: NA
J gene: TRBJ2-1
D gene: TRBD2

CDR3 protein: CASSPSGSRGETQYF
CDR3 DNA: TGTGCCAGCAGCCCTAGCGGGAGTAGGGGAGAGACCCAGTACTTC
V gene: TRBV7-2
clone size: NA
J gene: TRBJ2-5
D gene: TRBD2

CDR3 protein: CASSSTGLIYEQYF
CDR3 DNA: TGTGCCAGCAGTTCGACAGGGTTGATCTACGAGCAGTACTTC
V gene: TRBV28
clone size: NA
J gene: TRBJ2-7
D gene: TRBD1

CDR3 protein: CASSLGMSLNTEAFF
CDR3 DNA: TGTGCCAGCAGCTTAGGTATGAGTTTGAACACTGAAGCTTTCTTT
V gene: TRBV11-2
clone size: NA
J gene: TRBJ1-1
D gene: NA

CDR3 protein: CASSLGPAVTDTQYF
CDR3 DNA: TGTGCCAGCAGCTTAGGACCGGCGGTGACAGATACGCAGTATTTT
V gene: TRBV7-2
clone size: NA
J gene: TRBJ2-3
D gene: NA

CDR3 protein: CASSPKDRDIQYF
CDR3 DNA: TGTGCCAGCAGCCCAAAGGACAGGGACATTCAGTACTTC
V gene: TRBV9
clone size: NA
J gene: TRBJ2-4
D gene: TRBD1

CDR3 protein: CASGGGQSTQYF
CDR3 DNA: TGTGCCAGCGGCGGGGGACAGAGTACGCAGTACTTC
V gene: TRBV9
clone size: NA
J gene: TRBJ2-7
D gene: NA

CDR3 protein: CASGYARGDETQYF
CDR3 DNA: TGTGCCAGCGGCTACGCCAGGGGGGATGAGACCCAGTACTTC
V gene: TRBV19
clone size: once
J gene: TRBJ2-5
D gene: NA

CDR3 protein: CASSPGGQPQHF
CDR3 DNA: TGTGCCAGCTCACCCGGGGGTCAGCCCCAGCATTTT
V gene: TRBV18
clone size: once
J gene: TRBJ1-5
D gene: NA

CDR3 protein: CASNQQGQDGDTQYF
CDR3 DNA: TGTGCCAGCAATCAGCAGGGACAAGACGGGGATACGCAGTATTTT
V gene: TRBV2
clone size: NA
J gene: TRBJ2-3
D gene: NA

CDR3 protein: CASSLAMNTEAFF
CDR3 DNA: TGTGCCAGCAGCTTAGCCATGAACACTGAAGCTTTCTTT
V gene: TRBV7-8
clone size: NA
J gene: TRBJ1-1
D gene: NA

CDR3 protein: CASSISSGRSDEQYF
CDR3 DNA: TGTGCCAGCAGTATTTCTAGCGGGAGGTCAGACGAGCAGTACTTC
V gene: TRBV28
clone size: NA
J gene: TRBJ2-7
D gene: TRBD2

CDR3 protein: CAISDEGRNEQYF
CDR3 DNA: TGTGCCATCAGTGATGAGGGAAGGAACGAGCAGTACTTC
V gene: TRBV10-3
clone size: NA
J gene: TRBJ2-7
D gene: NA

CDR3 protein: CASSGGDRAREAFF
CDR3 DNA: TGCGCCAGCAGCGGGGGGGACAGGGCCCGTGAAGCTTTCTTT
V gene: TRBV5-1
clone size: NA
J gene: TRBJ1-1
D gene: TRBD1

CDR3 protein: CASSPQTGDYGYTF
CDR3 DNA: TGTGCCAGCAGCCCCCAGACAGGGGACTATGGCTACACCTTC
V gene: TRBV6-5
clone size: NA
J gene: TRBJ1-2
D gene: TRBD1

CDR3 protein: CASSIDNRQPQHF
CDR3 DNA: TGTGCCAGCAGTATCGACAACCGGCAGCCCCAGCATTTT
V gene: TRBV6-6
clone size: few
J gene: TRBJ1-5
D gene: NA

CDR3 protein: CASSPPRPGVNTEAFF
CDR3 DNA: TGTGCCAGCTCACCACCGAGGCCGGGGGTAAACACTGAAGCTTTCTTT
V gene: TRBV18
clone size: NA
J gene: TRBJ1-1
D gene: NA

CDR3 protein: CASSITSADPYEQYF
CDR3 DNA: TGTGCCAGTAGTATTACTAGCGCCGATCCCTACGAGCAGTACTTC
V gene: TRBV19
clone size: NA
J gene: TRBJ2-7
D gene: TRBD2

CDR3 protein: CAWSVGGTSGETQYF
CDR3 DNA: TGTGCCTGGAGTGTAGGGGGGACTAGCGGGGAGACCCAGTACTTC
V gene: TRBV30
clone size: NA
J gene: TRBJ2-5
D gene: TRBD2

CDR3 protein: CASSLLASGIREQYF
CDR3 DNA: TGTGCCAGCAGCTTATTGGCTAGCGGGATTCGCGAGCAGTACTTC
V gene: TRBV7-9
clone size: NA
J gene: TRBJ2-7
D gene: TRBD2

CDR3 protein: CAWSPWLNTEAFF
CDR3 DNA: TGTGCCTGGAGTCCTTGGCTGAACACTGAAGCTTTCTTT
V gene: TRBV30
clone size: NA
J gene: TRBJ1-1
D gene: NA

CDR3 protein: CASSMLLRENGHEKLFF
CDR3 DNA: TGTGCCAGTAGTATGCTCCTCAGGGAAAATGGGCATGAAAAACTGTTTTTT
V gene: TRBV19
clone size: once
J gene: TRBJ1-4
D gene: NA

CDR3 protein: CASSDSRQGRNGYTF
CDR3 DNA: TGTGCCAGCAGTGACTCCCGGCAGGGTAGGAATGGCTACACCTTC
V gene: TRBV6-4
clone size: once
J gene: TRBJ1-2
D gene: NA

CDR3 protein: CASSQYGRAYEQYF
CDR3 DNA: TGTGCCAGCAGCCAGTACGGGAGGGCCTACGAGCAGTACTTC
V gene: TRBV14
clone size: NA
J gene: TRBJ2-7
D gene: TRBD2

CDR3 protein: CASSLALAGDEQYF
CDR3 DNA: TGTGCCAGCAGTTTAGCGTTGGCAGGGGACGAGCAGTACTTC
V gene: TRBV6-5
clone size: NA
J gene: TRBJ2-7
D gene: NA

CDR3 protein: CASSEGQGAYTDTQYF
CDR3 DNA: TGTGCCAGCAGTGAGGGACAGGGGGCTTACACAGATACGCAGTATTTT
V gene: TRBV2
clone size: NA
J gene: TRBJ2-3
D gene: TRBD1

CDR3 protein: CASTGTVTMSYTF
CDR3 DNA: TGTGCCAGCACCGGGACAGTGACTATGAGCTACACCTTC
V gene: TRBV28
clone size: NA
J gene: TRBJ1-2
D gene: TRBD1

CDR3 protein: CASAGSIPYEQYF
CDR3 DNA: TGTGCCTCCGCGGGCAGTATTCCCTACGAGCAGTACTTC
V gene: TRBV9
clone size: NA
J gene: TRBJ2-7
D gene: NA

CDR3 protein: CSVGGTSGSRESDEQFF
CDR3 DNA: TGCAGCGTGGGGGGGACTAGCGGGAGTAGAGAGTCCGATGAGCAGTTCTTC
V gene: TRBV29-1
clone size: NA
J gene: TRBJ2-1
D gene: TRBD2

CDR3 protein: CASSLGSGRENEQFF
CDR3 DNA: TGTGCCAGCAGCTTGGGTAGCGGGAGAGAGAATGAGCAGTTCTTC
V gene: TRBV5-4
clone size: once
J gene: TRBJ2-1
D gene: TRBD2

CDR3 protein: CASSARDRADEQYF
CDR3 DNA: TGTGCCAGCAGTGCCCGGGACAGGGCCGACGAGCAGTACTTC
V gene: TRBV9
clone size: NA
J gene: TRBJ2-7
D gene: TRBD1